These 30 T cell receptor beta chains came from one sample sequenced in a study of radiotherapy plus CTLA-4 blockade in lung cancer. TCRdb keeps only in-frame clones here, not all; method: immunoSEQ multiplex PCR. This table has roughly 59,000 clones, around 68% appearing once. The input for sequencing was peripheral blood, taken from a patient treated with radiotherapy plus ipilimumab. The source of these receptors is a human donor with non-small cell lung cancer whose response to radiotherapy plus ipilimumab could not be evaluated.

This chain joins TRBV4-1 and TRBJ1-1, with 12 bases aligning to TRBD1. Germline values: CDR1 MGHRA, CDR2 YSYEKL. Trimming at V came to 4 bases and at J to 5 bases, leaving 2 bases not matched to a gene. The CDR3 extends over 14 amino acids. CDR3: CASSRDRGLTEAFF. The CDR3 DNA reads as TGCGCCAGCAGCCGGGACAGGGGGCTGACTGAAGCTTTCTTT.

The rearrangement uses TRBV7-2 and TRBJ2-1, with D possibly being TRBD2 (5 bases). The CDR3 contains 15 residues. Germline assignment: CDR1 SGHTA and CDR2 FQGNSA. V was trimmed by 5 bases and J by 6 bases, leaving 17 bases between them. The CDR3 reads CASSPGLGRSNEQFF. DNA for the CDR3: TGTGCCAGCAGCCCTGGACTGGGTAGGAGCAATGAGCAGTTCTTC.

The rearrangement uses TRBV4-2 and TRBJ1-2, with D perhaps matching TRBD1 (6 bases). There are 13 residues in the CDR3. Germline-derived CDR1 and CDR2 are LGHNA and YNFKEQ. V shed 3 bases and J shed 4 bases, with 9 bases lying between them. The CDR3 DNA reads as TGTGCCAGCAGCCAGGGACAACCCTATGGCTACACCTTC. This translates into CASSQGQPYGYTF.

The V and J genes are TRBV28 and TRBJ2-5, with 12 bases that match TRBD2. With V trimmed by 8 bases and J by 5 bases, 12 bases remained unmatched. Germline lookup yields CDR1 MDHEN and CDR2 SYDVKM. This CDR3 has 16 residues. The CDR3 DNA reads TGTGCCAGCGGGACCCGGACTAGCGGGAACCTTGAGACCCAGTACTTC. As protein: CASGTRTSGNLETQYF.

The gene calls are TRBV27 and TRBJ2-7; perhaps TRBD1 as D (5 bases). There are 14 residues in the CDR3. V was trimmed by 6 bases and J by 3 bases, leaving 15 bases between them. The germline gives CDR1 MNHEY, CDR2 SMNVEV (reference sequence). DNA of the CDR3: TGTGCCAGCAGGGCCGGACATTTTTACTACGAGCAGTACTTC. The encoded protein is CASRAGHFYYEQYF.

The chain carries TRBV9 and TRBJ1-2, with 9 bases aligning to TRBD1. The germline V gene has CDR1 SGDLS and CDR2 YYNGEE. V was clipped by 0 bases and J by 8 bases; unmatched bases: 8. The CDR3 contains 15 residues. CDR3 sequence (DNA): TGTGCCAGCAGCGTAGAAGTACAGGGGGCCCGCGGCTACACCTTC. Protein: CASSVEVQGARGYTF.

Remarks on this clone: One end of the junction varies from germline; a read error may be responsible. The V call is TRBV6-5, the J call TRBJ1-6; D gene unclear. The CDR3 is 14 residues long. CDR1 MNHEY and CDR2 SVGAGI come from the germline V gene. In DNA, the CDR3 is TGTGCCAGCAGTTACCCCGGTTATAATTCCCCCCTCCACTTT. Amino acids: CASSYPGYNSPLHF.

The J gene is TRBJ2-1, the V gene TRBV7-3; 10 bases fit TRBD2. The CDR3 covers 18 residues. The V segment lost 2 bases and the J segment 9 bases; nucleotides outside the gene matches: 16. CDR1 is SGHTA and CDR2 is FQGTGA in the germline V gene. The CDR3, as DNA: TGTGCCAGCAGCTTAGGACGGTCCTCAGCGGGGGGGATAGGTGAGCAGTTCTTC. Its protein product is CASSLGRSSAGGIGEQFF.

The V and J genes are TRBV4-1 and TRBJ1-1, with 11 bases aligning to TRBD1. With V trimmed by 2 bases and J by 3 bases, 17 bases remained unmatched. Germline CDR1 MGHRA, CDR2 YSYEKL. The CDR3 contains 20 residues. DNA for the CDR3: TGCGCCAGCAGCCAAACGATACGGACAGGGGGCGGTCTGTGGGACACTGAAGCTTTCTTT. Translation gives CASSQTIRTGGGLWDTEAFF.

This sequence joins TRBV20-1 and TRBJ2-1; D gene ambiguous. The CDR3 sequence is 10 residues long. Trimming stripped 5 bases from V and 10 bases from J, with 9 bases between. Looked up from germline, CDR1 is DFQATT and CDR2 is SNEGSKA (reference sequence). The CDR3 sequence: CSALSREQFF. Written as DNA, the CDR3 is TGCAGTGCTTTAAGCCGGGAGCAGTTCTTC.

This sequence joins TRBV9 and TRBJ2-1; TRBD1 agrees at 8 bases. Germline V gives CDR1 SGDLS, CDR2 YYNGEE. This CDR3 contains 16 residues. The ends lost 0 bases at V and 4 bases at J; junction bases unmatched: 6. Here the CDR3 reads CASSVVRTGIYNEQFF. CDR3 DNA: TGTGCCAGCAGCGTAGTAAGGACAGGGATATACAATGAGCAGTTCTTC.

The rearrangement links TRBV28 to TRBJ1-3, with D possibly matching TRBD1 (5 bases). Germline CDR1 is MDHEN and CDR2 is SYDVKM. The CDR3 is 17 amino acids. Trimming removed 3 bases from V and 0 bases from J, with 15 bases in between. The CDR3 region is CASSFTDSLHSGNTIYF. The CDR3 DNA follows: TGTGCCAGCAGTTTCACAGACAGTCTACACTCTGGAAACACCATATATTTT. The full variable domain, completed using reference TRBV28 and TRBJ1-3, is DVKVTQSSRYLVKRTGEKVFLECVQDMDHENMFWYRQDPGLGLRLIYFSYDVKMKEKGDIPEGYSVSREKKERFSLILESASTNQTSMYLCASSFTDSLHSGNTIYFGEGSWLTVV.

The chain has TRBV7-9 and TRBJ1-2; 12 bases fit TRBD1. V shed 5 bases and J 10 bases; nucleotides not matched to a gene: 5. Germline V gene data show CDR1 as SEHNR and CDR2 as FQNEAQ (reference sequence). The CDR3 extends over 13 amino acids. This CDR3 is CASSRGTGGDYTF. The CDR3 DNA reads TGTGCCAGCAGCCGCGGGACAGGGGGCGACTACACCTTC.

The CDR3: CASSTIGQGAGETQYF. In DNA form, the CDR3 reads TGTGCCAGTAGTACGATCGGACAGGGGGCGGGAGAGACCCAGTACTTC. The chain uses TRBV19 and TRBJ2-5; TRBD1 matches 11 bases. V lost 4 bases to trimming and J lost 4 bases; unmatched junction nucleotides: 8. Germline V lookup: CDR1 LNHDA, CDR2 SQIVND (reference sequence). This CDR3 region has 16 residues.

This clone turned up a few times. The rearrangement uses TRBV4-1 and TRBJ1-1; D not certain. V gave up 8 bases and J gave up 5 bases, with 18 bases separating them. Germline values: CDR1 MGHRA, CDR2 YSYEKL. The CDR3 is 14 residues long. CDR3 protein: CASALTPSWTEAFF. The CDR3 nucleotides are TGCGCCAGCGCCCTGACACCGTCATGGACTGAAGCTTTCTTT.

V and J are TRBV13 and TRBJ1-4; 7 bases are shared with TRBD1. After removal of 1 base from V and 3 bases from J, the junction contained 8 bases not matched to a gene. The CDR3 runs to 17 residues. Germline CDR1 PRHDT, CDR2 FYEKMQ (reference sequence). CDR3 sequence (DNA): TGTGCCAGCAGCTTAGAAGGGGGCAACTCGGCTAATGAAAAACTGTTTTTT. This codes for CASSLEGGNSANEKLFF.

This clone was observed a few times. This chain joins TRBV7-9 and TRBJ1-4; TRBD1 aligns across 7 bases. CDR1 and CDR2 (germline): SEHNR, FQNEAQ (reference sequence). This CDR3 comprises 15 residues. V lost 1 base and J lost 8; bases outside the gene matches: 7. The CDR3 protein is CASSLGAGTDEKLFF. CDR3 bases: TGTGCCAGCAGCTTAGGGGCCGGGACAGACGAAAAACTGTTTTTT. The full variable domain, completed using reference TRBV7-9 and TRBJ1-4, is DTGVSQNPRHKITKRGQNVTFRCDPISEHNRLYWYRQTLGQGPEFLTYFQNEAQLEKSRLLSDRFSAERPKGSFSTLEIQRTEQGDSAMYLCASSLGAGTDEKLFFGSGTQLSVL.

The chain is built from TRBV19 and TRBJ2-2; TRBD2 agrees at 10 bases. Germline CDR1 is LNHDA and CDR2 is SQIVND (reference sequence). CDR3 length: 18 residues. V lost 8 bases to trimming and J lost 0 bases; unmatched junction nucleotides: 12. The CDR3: CASGSGGVFFANTGELFF. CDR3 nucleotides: TGTGCCAGTGGCAGCGGGGGGGTATTTTTCGCGAACACCGGGGAGCTGTTTTTT.

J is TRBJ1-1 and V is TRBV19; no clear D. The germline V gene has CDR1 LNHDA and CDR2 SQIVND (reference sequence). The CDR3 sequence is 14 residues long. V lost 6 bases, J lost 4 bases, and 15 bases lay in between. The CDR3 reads CASSPIEYATEAFF. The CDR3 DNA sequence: TGTGCCAGTAGCCCTATTGAGTATGCCACTGAAGCTTTCTTT.

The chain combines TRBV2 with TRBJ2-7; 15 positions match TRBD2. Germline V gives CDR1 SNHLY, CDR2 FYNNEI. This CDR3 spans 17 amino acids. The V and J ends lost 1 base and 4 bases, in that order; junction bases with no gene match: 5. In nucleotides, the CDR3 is TGTGCCAGCAGTGAAGGGGGGACTAGCGGGGGGTGGTACGAGCAGTACTTC. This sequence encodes CASSEGGTSGGWYEQYF.

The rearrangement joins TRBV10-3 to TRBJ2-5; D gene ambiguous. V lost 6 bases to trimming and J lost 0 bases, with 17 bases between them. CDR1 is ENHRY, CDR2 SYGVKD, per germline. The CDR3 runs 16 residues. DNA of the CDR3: TGTGCCATCAGCGAACTCTCACCTTCGTACCAAGAGACCCAGTACTTC. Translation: CAISELSPSYQETQYF.

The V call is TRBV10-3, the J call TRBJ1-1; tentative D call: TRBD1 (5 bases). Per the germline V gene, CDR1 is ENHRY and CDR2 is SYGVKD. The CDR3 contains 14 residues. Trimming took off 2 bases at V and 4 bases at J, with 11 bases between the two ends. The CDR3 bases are TGTGCCATCAGTGAGGGGGCAGTTAGCACTGAAGCTTTCTTT. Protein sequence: CAISEGAVSTEAFF.

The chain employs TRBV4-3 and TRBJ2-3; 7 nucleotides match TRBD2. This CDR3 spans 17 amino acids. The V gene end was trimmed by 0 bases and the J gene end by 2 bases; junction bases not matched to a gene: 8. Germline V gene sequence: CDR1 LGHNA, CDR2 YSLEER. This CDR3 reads CASSQDFPGGNTDTQYF. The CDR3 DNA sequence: TGCGCCAGCAGCCAAGATTTCCCGGGGGGAAACACAGATACGCAGTATTTT.

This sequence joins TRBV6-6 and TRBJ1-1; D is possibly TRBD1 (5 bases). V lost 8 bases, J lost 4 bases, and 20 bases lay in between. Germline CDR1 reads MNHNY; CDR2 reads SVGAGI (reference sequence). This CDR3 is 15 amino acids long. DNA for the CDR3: TGTGCCAGCTTTAGCCCGGGGGATTTAGGCACTGAAGCTTTCTTT. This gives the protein CASFSPGDLGTEAFF.

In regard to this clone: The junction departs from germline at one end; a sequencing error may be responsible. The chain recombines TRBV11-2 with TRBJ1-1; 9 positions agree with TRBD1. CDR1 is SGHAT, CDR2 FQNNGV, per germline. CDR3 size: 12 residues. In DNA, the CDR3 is TGTGCCAGCAGCGGGACAGGGCCCGGAAAGATCTTT. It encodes CASSGTGPGKIF.

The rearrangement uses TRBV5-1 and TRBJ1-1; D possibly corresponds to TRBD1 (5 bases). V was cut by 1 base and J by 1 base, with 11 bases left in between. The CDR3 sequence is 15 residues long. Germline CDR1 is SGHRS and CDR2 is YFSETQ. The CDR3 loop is CASSLLGGENTEAFF. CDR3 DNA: TGCGCCAGCAGCTTGTTGGGGGGAGAGAACACTGAAGCTTTCTTT. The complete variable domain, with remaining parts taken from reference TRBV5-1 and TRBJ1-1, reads KAGVTQTPRYLIKTRGQQVTLSCSPISGHRSVSWYQQTPGQGLQFLFEYFSETQRNKGNFPGRFSGRQFSNSRSEMNVSTLELGDSALYLCASSLLGGENTEAFFGQGTRLTVV.

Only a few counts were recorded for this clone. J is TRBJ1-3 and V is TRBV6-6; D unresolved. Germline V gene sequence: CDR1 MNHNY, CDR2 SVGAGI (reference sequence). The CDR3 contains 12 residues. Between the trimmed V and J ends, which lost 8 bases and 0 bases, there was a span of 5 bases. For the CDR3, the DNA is TGTGCCAGCGGGAGCTCTGGAAACACCATATATTTT. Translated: CASGSSGNTIYF.

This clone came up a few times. CDR3 region: CASSSLEGDQPQHF. CDR3 nucleotide sequence: TGTGCCAGTAGTAGTTTGGAGGGCGATCAGCCCCAGCATTTT. The chain employs TRBV19 and TRBJ1-5; D is ambiguous. Germline loops: CDR1 LNHDA, CDR2 SQIVND (reference sequence). Trimming shortened V by 4 bases and J by 5 bases, and 12 bases separated the two germline ends. This CDR3 has 14 amino acids.

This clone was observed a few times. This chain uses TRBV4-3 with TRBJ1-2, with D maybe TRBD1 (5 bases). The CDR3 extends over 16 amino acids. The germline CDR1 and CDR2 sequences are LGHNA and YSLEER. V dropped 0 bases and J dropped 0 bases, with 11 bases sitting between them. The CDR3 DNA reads TGCGCCAGCAGCCAAGATCCAGGGCTCGCTAACTATGGCTACACCTTC. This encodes CASSQDPGLANYGYTF.

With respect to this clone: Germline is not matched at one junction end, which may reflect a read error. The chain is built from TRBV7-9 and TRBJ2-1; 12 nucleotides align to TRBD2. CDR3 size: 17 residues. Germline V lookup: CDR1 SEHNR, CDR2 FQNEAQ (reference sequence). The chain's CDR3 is CASSLAGGLGPHSEQFF. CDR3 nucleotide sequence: TGTGCCAGCAGCCTAGCGGGGGGGCTAGGGCCACACAGTGAGCAGTTCTTC.